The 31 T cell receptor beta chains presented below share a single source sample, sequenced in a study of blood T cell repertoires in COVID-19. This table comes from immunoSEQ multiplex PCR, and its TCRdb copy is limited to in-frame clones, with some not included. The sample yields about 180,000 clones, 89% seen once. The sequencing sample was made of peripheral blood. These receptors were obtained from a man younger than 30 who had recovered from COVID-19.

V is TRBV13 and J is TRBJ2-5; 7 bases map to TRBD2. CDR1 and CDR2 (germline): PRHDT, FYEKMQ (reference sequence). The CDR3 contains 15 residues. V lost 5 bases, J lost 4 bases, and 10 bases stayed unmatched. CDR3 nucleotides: TGTGCCAGCAGCGCGCACCCGACTAGCAGAGAGACCCAGTACTTC. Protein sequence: CASSAHPTSRETQYF.

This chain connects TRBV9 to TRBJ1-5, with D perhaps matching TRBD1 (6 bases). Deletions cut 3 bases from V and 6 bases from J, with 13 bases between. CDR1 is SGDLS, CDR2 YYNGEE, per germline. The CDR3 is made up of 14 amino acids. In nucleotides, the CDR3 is TGTGCCAGCAGCGGAGCGGGGGCGCGTCAGCCCCAGCATTTT. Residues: CASSGAGARQPQHF.

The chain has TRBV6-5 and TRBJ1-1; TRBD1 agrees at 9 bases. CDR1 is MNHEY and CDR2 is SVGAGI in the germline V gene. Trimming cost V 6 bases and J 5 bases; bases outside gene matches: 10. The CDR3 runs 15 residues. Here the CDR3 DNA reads TGTGCCAGCAGGTCCCGAGGGACAGGGCGGACTGAAGCTTTCTTT. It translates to CASRSRGTGRTEAFF.

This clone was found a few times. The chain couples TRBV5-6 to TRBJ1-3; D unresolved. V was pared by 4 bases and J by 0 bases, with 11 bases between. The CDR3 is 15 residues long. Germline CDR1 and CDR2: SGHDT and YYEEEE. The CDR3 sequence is CASSGREGSGNTIYF. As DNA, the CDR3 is TGTGCCAGCAGCGGGAGAGAGGGCTCTGGAAACACCATATATTTT.

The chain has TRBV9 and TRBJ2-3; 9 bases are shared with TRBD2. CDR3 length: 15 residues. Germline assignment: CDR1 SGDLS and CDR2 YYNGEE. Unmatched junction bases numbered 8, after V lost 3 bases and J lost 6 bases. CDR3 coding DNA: TGTGCCAGCAGCGGGGCTAGCGGGATAACGGATACGCAGTATTTT. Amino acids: CASSGASGITDTQYF.

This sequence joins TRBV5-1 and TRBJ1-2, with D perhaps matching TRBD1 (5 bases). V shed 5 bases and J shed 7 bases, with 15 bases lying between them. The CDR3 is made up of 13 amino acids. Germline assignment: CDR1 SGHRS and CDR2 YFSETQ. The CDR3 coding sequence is TGCGCCAGCAGGGGGGGTCTGGAGAGTGGCTACACCTTC. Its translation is CASRGGLESGYTF.

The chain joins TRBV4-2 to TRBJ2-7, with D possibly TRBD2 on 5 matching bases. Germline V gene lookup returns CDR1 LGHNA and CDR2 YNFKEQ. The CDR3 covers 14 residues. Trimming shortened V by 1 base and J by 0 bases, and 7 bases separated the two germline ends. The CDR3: CASSQAGDSYEQYF. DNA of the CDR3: TGTGCCAGCAGCCAAGCCGGGGACTCCTACGAGCAGTACTTC.

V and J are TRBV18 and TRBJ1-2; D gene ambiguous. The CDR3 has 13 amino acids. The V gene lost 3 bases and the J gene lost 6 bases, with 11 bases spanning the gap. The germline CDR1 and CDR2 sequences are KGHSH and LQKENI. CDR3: CASSPRTVDGYTF. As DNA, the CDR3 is TGTGCCAGCTCACCTCGTACAGTGGATGGCTACACCTTC.

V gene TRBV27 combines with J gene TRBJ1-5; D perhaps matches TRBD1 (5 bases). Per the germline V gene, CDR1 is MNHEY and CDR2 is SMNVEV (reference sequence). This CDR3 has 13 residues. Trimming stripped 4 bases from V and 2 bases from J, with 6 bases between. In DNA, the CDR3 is TGTGCCAGCAGTTGGGGGGGCAATCAGCCCCAGCATTTT. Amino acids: CASSWGGNQPQHF.

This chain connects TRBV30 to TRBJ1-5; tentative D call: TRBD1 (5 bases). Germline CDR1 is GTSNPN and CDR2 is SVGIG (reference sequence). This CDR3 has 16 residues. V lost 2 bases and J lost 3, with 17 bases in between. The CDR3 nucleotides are TGTGCCTGGAGTCGGACACCTCGCTGGGACAATCAGCCCCAGCATTTT. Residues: CAWSRTPRWDNQPQHF.

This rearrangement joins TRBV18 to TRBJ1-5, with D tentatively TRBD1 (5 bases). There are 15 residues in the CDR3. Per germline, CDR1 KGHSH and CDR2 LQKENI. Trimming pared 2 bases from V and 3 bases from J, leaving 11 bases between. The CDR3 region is CASSPGAEFNQPQHF. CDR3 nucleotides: TGTGCCAGCTCACCAGGGGCGGAATTCAATCAGCCCCAGCATTTT.

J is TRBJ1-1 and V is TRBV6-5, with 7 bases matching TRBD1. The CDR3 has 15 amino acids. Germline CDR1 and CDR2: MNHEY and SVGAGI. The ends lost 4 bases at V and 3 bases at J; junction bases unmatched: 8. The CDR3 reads CASSSNRGHYTEAFF. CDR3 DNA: TGTGCCAGCAGTTCCAACAGGGGACACTACACTGAAGCTTTCTTT.

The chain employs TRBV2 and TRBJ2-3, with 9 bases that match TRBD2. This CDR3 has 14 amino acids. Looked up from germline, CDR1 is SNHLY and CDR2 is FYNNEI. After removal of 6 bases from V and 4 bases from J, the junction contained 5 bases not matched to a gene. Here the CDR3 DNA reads TGTGCCAGCAGCGGCGGGAGGGCGGCAGATACGCAGTATTTT. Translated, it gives CASSGGRAADTQYF.

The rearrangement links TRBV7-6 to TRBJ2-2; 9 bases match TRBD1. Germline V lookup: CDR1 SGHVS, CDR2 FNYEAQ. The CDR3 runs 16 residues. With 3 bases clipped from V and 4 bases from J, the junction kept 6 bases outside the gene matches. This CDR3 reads CASSFRDRVVTGELFF. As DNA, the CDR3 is TGTGCCAGCAGCTTTCGGGACAGGGTAGTCACCGGGGAGCTGTTTTTT.

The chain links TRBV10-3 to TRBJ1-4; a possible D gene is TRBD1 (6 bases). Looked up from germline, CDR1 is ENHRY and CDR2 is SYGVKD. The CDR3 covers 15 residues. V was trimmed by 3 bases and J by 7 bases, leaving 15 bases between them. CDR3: CAISEVGGAGEKLFF. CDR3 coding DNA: TGTGCCATCAGTGAAGTTGGGGGCGCGGGTGAAAAACTGTTTTTT.

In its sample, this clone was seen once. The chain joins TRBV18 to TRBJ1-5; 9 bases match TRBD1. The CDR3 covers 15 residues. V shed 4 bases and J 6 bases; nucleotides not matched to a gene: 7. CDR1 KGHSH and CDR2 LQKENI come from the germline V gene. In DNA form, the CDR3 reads TGTGCCAGCTCACTAAAGGGACAGGGTGGTCAGCCCCAGCATTTT. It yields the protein CASSLKGQGGQPQHF.

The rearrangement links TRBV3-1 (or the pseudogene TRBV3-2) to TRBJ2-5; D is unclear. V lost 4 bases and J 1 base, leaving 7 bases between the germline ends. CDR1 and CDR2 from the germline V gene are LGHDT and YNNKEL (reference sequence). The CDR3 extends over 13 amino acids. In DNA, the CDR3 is TGTGCCAGCAGCCCACAACGCCAAGAGACCCAGTACTTC. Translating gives CASSPQRQETQYF.

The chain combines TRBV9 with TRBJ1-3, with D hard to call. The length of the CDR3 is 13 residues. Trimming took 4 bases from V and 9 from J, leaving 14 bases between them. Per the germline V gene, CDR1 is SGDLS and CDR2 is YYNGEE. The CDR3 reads CASSSSQVGTIYF. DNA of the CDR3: TGTGCCAGCAGCTCGAGCCAGGTTGGCACCATATATTTT. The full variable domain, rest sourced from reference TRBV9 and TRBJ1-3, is DSGVTQTPKHLITATGQRVTLRCSPRSGDLSVYWYQQSLDQGLQFLIQYYNGEERAKGNILERFSAQQFPDLHSELNLSSLELGDSALYFCASSSSQVGTIYFGEGSWLTVV.

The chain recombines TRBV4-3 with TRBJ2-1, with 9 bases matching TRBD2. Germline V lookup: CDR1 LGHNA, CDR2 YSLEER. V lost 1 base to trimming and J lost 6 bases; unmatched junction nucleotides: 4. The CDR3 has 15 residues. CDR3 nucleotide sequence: TGCGCCAGCAGCCAAGGGCCGGGACTAGCCAATGAGCAGTTCTTC. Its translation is CASSQGPGLANEQFF.

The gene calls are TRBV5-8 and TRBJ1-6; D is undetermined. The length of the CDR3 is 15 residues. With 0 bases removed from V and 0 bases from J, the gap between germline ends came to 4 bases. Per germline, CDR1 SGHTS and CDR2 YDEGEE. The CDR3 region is CASSLAGSYNSPLHF. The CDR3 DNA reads TGTGCCAGCAGCTTGGCGGGCTCCTATAATTCACCCCTCCACTTT.

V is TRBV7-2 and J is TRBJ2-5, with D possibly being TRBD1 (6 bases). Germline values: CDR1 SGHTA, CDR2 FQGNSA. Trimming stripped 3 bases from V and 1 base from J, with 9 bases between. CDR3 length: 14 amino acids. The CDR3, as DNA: TGTGCCAGCAGCTTTACAGGGATCCAAGAGACCCAGTACTTC. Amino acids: CASSFTGIQETQYF.

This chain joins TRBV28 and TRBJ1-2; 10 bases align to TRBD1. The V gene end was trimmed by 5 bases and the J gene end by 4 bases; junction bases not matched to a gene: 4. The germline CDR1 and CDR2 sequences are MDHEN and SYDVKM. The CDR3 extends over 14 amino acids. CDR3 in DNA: TGTGCCAGCAGTCAGCGGGACAGGGGCTATGGCTACACCTTC. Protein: CASSQRDRGYGYTF.

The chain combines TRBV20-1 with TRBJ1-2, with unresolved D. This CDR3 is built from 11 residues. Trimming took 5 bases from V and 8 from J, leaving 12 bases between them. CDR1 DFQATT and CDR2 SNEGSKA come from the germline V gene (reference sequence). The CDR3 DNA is TGCAGTGCTGGTACTTCGGGAGGCTACACCTTC. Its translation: CSAGTSGGYTF.

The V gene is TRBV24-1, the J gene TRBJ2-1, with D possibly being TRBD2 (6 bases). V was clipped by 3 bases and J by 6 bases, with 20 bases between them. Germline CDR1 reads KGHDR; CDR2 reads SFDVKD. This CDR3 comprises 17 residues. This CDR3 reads CATSDPGSGPLSNEQFF. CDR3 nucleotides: TGTGCCACCAGTGATCCCGGTAGCGGCCCTCTTTCCAATGAGCAGTTCTTC.

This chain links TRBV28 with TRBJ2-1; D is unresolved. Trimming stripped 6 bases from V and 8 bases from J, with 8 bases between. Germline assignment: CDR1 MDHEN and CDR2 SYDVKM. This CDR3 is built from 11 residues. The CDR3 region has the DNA TGTGCCAGCAGCCGTGGAGATGAGCAGTTCTTC. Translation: CASSRGDEQFF.

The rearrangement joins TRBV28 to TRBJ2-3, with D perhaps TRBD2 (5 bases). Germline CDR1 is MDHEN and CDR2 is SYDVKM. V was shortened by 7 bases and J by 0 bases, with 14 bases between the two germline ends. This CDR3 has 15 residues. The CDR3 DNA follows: TGTGCCAGCACTTCTCCGGCGGGTAGCACAGATACGCAGTATTTT. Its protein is CASTSPAGSTDTQYF.

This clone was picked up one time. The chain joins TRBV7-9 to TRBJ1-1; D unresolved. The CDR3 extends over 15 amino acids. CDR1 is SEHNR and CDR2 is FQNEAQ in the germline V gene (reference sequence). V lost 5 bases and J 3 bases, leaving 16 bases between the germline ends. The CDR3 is CASSGRWATDTEAFF. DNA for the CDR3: TGTGCCAGCAGCGGAAGGTGGGCTACGGACACTGAAGCTTTCTTT.

CDR3 nucleotide sequence: TGTGCCAGCTCACCTAACTCGGGACACGGAAACACCATATATTTT. This translates into CASSPNSGHGNTIYF. The chain is built from TRBV18 and TRBJ1-3, with D perhaps matching TRBD1 (6 bases). Trimming left V 3 bases short and J 4 bases short, with 13 bases between. The germline gives CDR1 KGHSH, CDR2 LQKENI. This CDR3 has 15 amino acids.

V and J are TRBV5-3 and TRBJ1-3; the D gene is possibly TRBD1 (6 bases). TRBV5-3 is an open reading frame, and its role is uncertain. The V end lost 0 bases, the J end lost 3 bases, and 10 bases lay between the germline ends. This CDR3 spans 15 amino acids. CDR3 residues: CARSLVGRGGNTIYF. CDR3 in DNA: TGTGCCAGAAGCTTGGTGGGCAGGGGTGGAAACACCATATATTTT.

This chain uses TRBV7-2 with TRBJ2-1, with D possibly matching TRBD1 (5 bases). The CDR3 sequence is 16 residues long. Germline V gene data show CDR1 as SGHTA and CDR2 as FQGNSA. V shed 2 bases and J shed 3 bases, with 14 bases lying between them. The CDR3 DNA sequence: TGTGCCAGCAGCTTAACTTCCGGACAAATCTACAATGAGCAGTTCTTC. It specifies CASSLTSGQIYNEQFF. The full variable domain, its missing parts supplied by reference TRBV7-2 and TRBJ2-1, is GAGVSQSPSNKVTEKGKDVELRCDPISGHTALYWYRQSLGQGLEFLIYFQGNSAPDKSGLPSDRFSAERTGGSVSTLTIQRTQQEDSAVYLCASSLTSGQIYNEQFFGPGTRLTVL.

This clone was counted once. CDR3 sequence reads: CASSVGPGRSEQYF. In nucleotides, the CDR3 is TGTGCCAGCAGCGTAGGGCCAGGGCGATCCGAGCAGTACTTC. This chain connects TRBV9 to TRBJ2-7, with D perhaps TRBD1 (5 bases). The germline V gene has CDR1 SGDLS and CDR2 YYNGEE. Trimming took off 0 bases at V and 6 bases at J, with 13 bases between the two ends. The CDR3 has 14 amino acids.